This TCR beta chain was sequenced during a study of OX40 agonist ivuxolimab in advanced cancers. The study, taken as a whole, reports: At 0.1 to 3.0 mg/kg, clonal expansion of CD4+ and CD8+ blood T cells had occurred by week 6. The antigens recognized by the expanded peripheral T cells, that is their antigen specificity, were not determined.

Concerning this clone itself: Its matching antigen is unknown.

Using immunoSEQ multiplex PCR, the repertoire was profiled, and TCRdb retains in-frame clones only, with some absent. The table has tens of thousands of clones, 82% seen once. The sequences come from CD4+ or CD8+ T cells sorted from blood, collected in a trial of the OX40 agonist ivuxolimab. This TCR was recovered from an adult with an advanced solid tumor such as melanoma, head and neck, liver or kidney cancer.

CDR3 DNA sequence: TGTGCCAGCAGCCCGCACAATGAGCAGTTCTTC. Amino acid sequence: CASSPHNEQFF. The chain employs TRBV14 and TRBJ2-1; D ambiguous. There are 11 residues in the CDR3. Per germline, CDR1 SGHDN and CDR2 FVKESK. Trimming took off 4 bases at V and 5 bases at J, with 3 bases between the two ends.